The 12 T cell receptor beta chains given below trace back to one sample, sequenced in a study of blood T cell repertoires in COVID-19. Here immunoSEQ multiplex PCR was the method, and the copy in TCRdb shows in-frame clones only, minus some. The sample includes about 200,000 clones, about 82% of them seen just once. The sequencing sample was made of PBMCs or T cells enriched from blood (not recorded which). The receptor source for this set is a man in his forties or fifties with acute COVID-19.

The chain carries TRBV28 and TRBJ2-3, with D possibly matching TRBD1 (5 bases). CDR3 length: 14 residues. The ends were cut back, 5 bases at V and 1 base at J, with 10 bases in the middle. Germline V gene lookup returns CDR1 MDHEN and CDR2 SYDVKM. The CDR3 nucleotides are TGTGCCAGCAGTCTAATACAGGGCACAGATACGCAGTATTTT. Translation gives CASSLIQGTDTQYF.

The chain links TRBV6-5 to TRBJ2-1, with D unclear. Germline values: CDR1 MNHEY, CDR2 SVGAGI. Deletions cut 6 bases from V and 4 bases from J, with 10 bases between. CDR3 length: 13 residues. CDR3 loop: CASSTAGYNEQFF. The DNA of the CDR3 is TGTGCCAGCAGCACCGCCGGTTACAATGAGCAGTTCTTC.

The rearrangement joins TRBV7-3 to TRBJ1-2; possible D gene TRBD1, 6 bases. This CDR3 spans 12 amino acids. Germline-derived CDR1 and CDR2 are SGHTA and FQGTGA. The V gene lost 3 bases and the J gene lost 8 bases, with 10 bases spanning the gap. The CDR3 nucleotides read TGTGCCAGCAGCTTGAACAGGGCGGGCTACACCTTC. Amino acid sequence: CASSLNRAGYTF.

The V and J genes are TRBV29-1 and TRBJ1-3, with 7 bases that match TRBD1. Germline V lookup: CDR1 SQVTM, CDR2 ANQGSEA. This CDR3 spans 14 amino acids. J was trimmed by 1 base and V by 4 bases; bases with no gene match: 4. CDR3 residues: CSVVGGHSGNTIYF. CDR3 sequence (DNA): TGCAGCGTTGTAGGGGGCCATTCTGGAAACACCATATATTTT.

V is TRBV30 and J is TRBJ1-2; 9 bases are shared with TRBD1. Germline V gene sequence: CDR1 GTSNPN, CDR2 SVGIG (reference sequence). With V trimmed by 4 bases and J by 10 bases, 10 bases remained unmatched. This CDR3 is 13 amino acids long. CDR3 nucleotide sequence: TGTGCCTGGAATTTTTTGGACAGGGGCGTCTACACCTTC. Translated, it gives CAWNFLDRGVYTF.

The chain carries TRBV29-1 and TRBJ1-1; TRBD1 matches at 7 bases. After removal of 7 bases from V and 2 bases from J, the junction contained 10 bases not matched to a gene. The CDR3 covers 14 residues. CDR1 and CDR2 from the germline V gene are SQVTM and ANQGSEA. The CDR3 DNA follows: TGCAGCGGACAGACGGGACAGAGTAACACTGAAGCTTTCTTT. Translation gives CSGQTGQSNTEAFF.

This chain joins TRBV24-1 and TRBJ2-7; D possibly corresponds to TRBD2 (5 bases). Trimming stripped 3 bases from V and 2 bases from J, with 13 bases between. CDR3 length equals 15 residues. Looked up from germline, CDR1 is KGHDR and CDR2 is SFDVKD. CDR3 sequence (DNA): TGTGCCACCAGTGATCCCCCACTAGAGACCTACGAGCAGTACTTC. Translated, it gives CATSDPPLETYEQYF.

This clone was picked up a small number of times. The chain recombines TRBV7-8 with TRBJ2-3, with D perhaps matching TRBD1 (6 bases). The CDR3 consists of 15 residues. V dropped 2 bases and J dropped 1 base, with 10 bases sitting between them. Per germline, CDR1 SGHVS and CDR2 FQNEAQ. In DNA, the CDR3 is TGTGCCAGCAGCTTATCGGACAGCGGCACAGATACGCAGTATTTT. This gives the protein CASSLSDSGTDTQYF.

J is TRBJ2-7 and V is TRBV9; TRBD1 matches at 8 bases. From germline, CDR1 is SGDLS and CDR2 YYNGEE. The CDR3 extends over 14 amino acids. V dropped 4 bases and J dropped 5; count of bases not matched to a gene: 8. Written as DNA, the CDR3 is TGTGCCAGCAGCCGCGGGACAGGCTATCACGAGCAGTACTTC. Its translation is CASSRGTGYHEQYF.

The V call is TRBV29-1, the J call TRBJ1-5; 8 bases are shared with TRBD1. The CDR3 length is 15 residues. V shed 4 bases and J 0 bases; nucleotides not matched to a gene: 5. Germline loops: CDR1 SQVTM, CDR2 ANQGSEA. CDR3 protein: CSVASTGDSNQPQHF. The CDR3 DNA sequence: TGCAGCGTTGCTTCGACAGGGGATAGCAATCAGCCCCAGCATTTT.

V is TRBV14 and J is TRBJ1-6; 9 nucleotides align to TRBD1. Trimming at V came to 3 bases and at J to 6 bases, leaving 3 bases not matched to a gene. Germline V CDR1 and CDR2: SGHDN, FVKESK. The CDR3 length is 15 residues. CDR3 DNA: TGTGCCAGCAGCCAGGGACAGGGTGCTAATTCACCCCTCCACTTT. It codes for CASSQGQGANSPLHF.

The chain carries TRBV11-2 and TRBJ2-1, with unresolved D. The CDR3 is 12 residues long. Trimming cost V 5 bases and J 6 bases, with 8 bases left between them. CDR1 and CDR2 from the germline V gene are SGHAT and FQNNGV. CDR3 bases: TGTGCCAGCAGCCCTCCGGTCAATGAGCAGTTCTTC. Encoded protein: CASSPPVNEQFF.